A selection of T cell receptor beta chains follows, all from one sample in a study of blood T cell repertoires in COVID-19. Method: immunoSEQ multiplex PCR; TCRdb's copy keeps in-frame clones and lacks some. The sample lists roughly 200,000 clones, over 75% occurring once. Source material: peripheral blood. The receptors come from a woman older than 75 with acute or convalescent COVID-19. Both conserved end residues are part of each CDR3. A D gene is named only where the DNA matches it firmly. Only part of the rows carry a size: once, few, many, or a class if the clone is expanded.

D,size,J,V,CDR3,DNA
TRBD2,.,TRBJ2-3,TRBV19,CASQSGASTDTQYF,TGTGCCAGTCAGAGCGGGGCTAGCACAGATACGCAGTATTTT
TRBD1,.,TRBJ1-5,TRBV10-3,CAISADRGDQPQHF,TGTGCCATCAGTGCCGACAGGGGCGATCAGCCCCAGCATTTT
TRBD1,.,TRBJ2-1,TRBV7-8,CASSTGTGGAYEQFF,TGTGCCAGCAGCACCGGGACAGGGGGCGCATATGAGCAGTTCTTC
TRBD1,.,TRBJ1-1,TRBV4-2,CASRTGQGALNTEAFF,TGTGCCAGCAGGACGGGACAGGGGGCTCTGAACACTGAAGCTTTCTTT
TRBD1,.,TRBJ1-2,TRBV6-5,CASSPPDRTKGGYTF,TGTGCCAGCAGTCCCCCGGACAGGACCAAAGGAGGCTACACCTTC
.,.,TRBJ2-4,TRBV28,CASSAQDQIAKNIQYF,TGTGCCAGCAGTGCACAGGACCAAATAGCCAAAAACATTCAGTACTTC
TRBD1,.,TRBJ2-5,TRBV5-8,CASSPDRVEGETQYF,TGTGCCAGCAGCCCGGACAGGGTGGAGGGAGAGACCCAGTACTTC
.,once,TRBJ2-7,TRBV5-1,CASSLEGVHSYEQYF,TGCGCCAGCAGCTTGGAGGGAGTGCACTCCTACGAGCAGTACTTC
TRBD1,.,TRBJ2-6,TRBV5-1,CASNPGQGAGANVLTF,TGCGCCAGCAACCCGGGACAGGGGGCTGGGGCCAACGTCCTGACTTTC
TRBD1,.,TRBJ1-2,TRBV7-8,CASSTSGTGNFLRYTF,TGTGCCAGCAGCACCTCCGGGACAGGGAATTTTCTGCGCTACACCTTC
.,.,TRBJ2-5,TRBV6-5,CASTLGGAETQYF,TGTGCCAGCACCTTAGGCGGGGCCGAGACCCAGTACTTC
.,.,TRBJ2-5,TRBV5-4,CASSLGLTETQYF,TGTGCCAGCAGCTTGGGACTGACGGAGACCCAGTACTTC
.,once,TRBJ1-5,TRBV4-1,CASSQDFGEHSNQPQHF,TGCGCCAGCAGCCAAGATTTCGGGGAACATAGCAATCAGCCCCAGCATTTT
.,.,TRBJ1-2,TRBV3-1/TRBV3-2,CASSQGSQKSGYGYTF,TGTGCCAGCAGCCAGGGGAGCCAAAAGTCGGGCTATGGCTACACCTTC